One and the same sample provided the 15 T cell receptor beta chains below, sequenced in a study of T cell changes during pregnancy in multiple sclerosis. TCRdb's copy holds only in-frame clones and misses some; the assay was immunoSEQ multiplex PCR. The data hold some 29,000 clones, with approximately 90% observed a single time. The starting material was CD8+ T cells from peripheral blood mononuclear cells, obtained before pregnancy. All receptors derive from a female donor with multiple sclerosis, enrolled in a pregnancy study.

In DNA form, the CDR3 reads TGTGCCAGCAGCCCTATGCGATTGGGGGCGGTGAGCAATCAGCCCCAGCATTTT. Its translation is CASSPMRLGAVSNQPQHF. V is TRBV7-2 and J is TRBJ1-5; TRBD1 is a possible D gene (6 bases). The germline gives CDR1 SGHTA, CDR2 FQGNSA. The CDR3 extends over 18 amino acids. V dropped 5 bases and J dropped 1 base, with 21 bases sitting between them.

The sample holds one count of this clone. The chain recombines TRBV21-1 with TRBJ1-5; the table's D gene call, TRBD1, was not cross checked with the DNA. TRBV21-1 is shown as a pseudogene. This CDR3 is built from 20 residues. CDR3 in DNA: TGTGCCAGCAGCAAAGAAAGCGAGACAGTTCCATGTCAAGGCAATCAGCCCCAGCATTTT. This encodes CASSKESETVPCQGNQPQHF.

The V and J genes are TRBV4-3 and TRBJ2-3; 11 bases align to TRBD2. The CDR3 length is 17 residues. V trimming: 0 bases; J trimming: 7 bases; junction bases outside the gene matches: 9. Germline loops: CDR1 LGHNA, CDR2 YSLEER. The CDR3 bases are TGCGCCAGCAGCCAAGACGGGGGGGTAGCGGGGGGGTATACGCAGTATTTT. Translated, it gives CASSQDGGVAGGYTQYF.

This clone is a singleton in its sample. The J gene is TRBJ1-1, the V gene TRBV6-5; D remains ambiguous. From germline, CDR1 is MNHEY and CDR2 SVGAGI. Trimming took 7 bases from V and 6 from J, leaving 9 bases between them. CDR3 size: 11 residues. CDR3 sequence: CASKEVAEAFF. DNA of the CDR3: TGTGCCAGCAAGGAGGTAGCTGAAGCTTTCTTT.

V and J are TRBV7-9 and TRBJ2-7; unclear D gene. Per the germline V gene, CDR1 is SEHNR and CDR2 is FQNEAQ (reference sequence). With 3 bases removed from V and 3 bases from J, the gap between germline ends came to 9 bases. The CDR3 has 13 residues. CDR3 nucleotide sequence: TGTGCCAGCAGCTTTCGCGGTAGCTACGAGCAGTACTTC. This encodes CASSFRGSYEQYF.

The chain is built from TRBV5-5 and TRBJ2-3, with 8 bases matching TRBD1. Germline V lookup: CDR1 SGHKS, CDR2 YYEKEE (reference sequence). With 2 bases clipped from V and 3 bases from J, the junction kept 2 bases outside the gene matches. This CDR3 spans 14 amino acids. In DNA, the CDR3 is TGTGCCAGCAGCTTCGGACAGGGTACAGATACGCAGTATTTT. It is translated as CASSFGQGTDTQYF.

This rearrangement joins TRBV6-4 to TRBJ2-1; D may be TRBD1 (6 bases). This CDR3 comprises 13 residues. With 0 bases removed from V and 8 bases from J, the gap between germline ends came to 8 bases. Per germline, CDR1 MRHNA and CDR2 SNTAGT. As DNA, the CDR3 is TGTGCCAGCAGTGACTCAAAGGGGGATGAGCAGTTCTTC. Translating it yields CASSDSKGDEQFF.

The V gene is TRBV27, the J gene TRBJ1-1, with 8 bases matching TRBD1. V was clipped by 5 bases and J by 2 bases; unmatched bases: 4. This CDR3 is 14 amino acids long. CDR1 and CDR2 (germline): MNHEY, SMNVEV (reference sequence). The CDR3 loop reads CASSRQGSNTEAFF. In nucleotides, the CDR3 is TGTGCCAGCAGTAGACAGGGGAGTAACACTGAAGCTTTCTTT.

The J gene is TRBJ2-1, the V gene TRBV6-5; perhaps TRBD1 as D (6 bases). The germline V and J ends were trimmed by 4 bases and 0 bases, with 13 bases remaining between them. The CDR3 contains 16 residues. Germline loops: CDR1 MNHEY, CDR2 SVGAGI. In nucleotides, the CDR3 is TGTGCCAGCAGTTCCTATGGACAGAGCTCCTACAATGAGCAGTTCTTC. Translated: CASSSYGQSSYNEQFF.

V and J are TRBV27 and TRBJ2-7; D is undetermined. Looked up from germline, CDR1 is MNHEY and CDR2 is SMNVEV (reference sequence). The CDR3 runs 13 residues. Trimming took 3 bases from V and 6 from J, leaving 12 bases between them. This CDR3 reads CASSFSGIGEQYF. The CDR3 DNA sequence: TGTGCCAGCAGTTTCTCAGGAATTGGCGAGCAGTACTTC.

The gene calls are TRBV5-6 and TRBJ2-3; D gene uncertain. Germline assignment: CDR1 SGHDT and CDR2 YYEEEE. The CDR3 is 14 amino acids. With 0 bases removed from V and 4 bases from J, the gap between germline ends came to 9 bases. The CDR3 DNA is TGTGCCAGCAGCTTGGGGAGTACCTCAGATACGCAGTATTTT. This sequence encodes CASSLGSTSDTQYF.

The chain combines TRBV27 with TRBJ2-5; D is perhaps TRBD1 (6 bases). From germline, CDR1 is MNHEY and CDR2 SMNVEV (reference sequence). This CDR3 is 12 amino acids long. Trimming shortened V by 2 bases and J by 5 bases, and 6 bases separated the two germline ends. CDR3 sequence (DNA): TGTGCCAGCAGTTTACAGGGGGAGACCCAGTACTTC. Protein: CASSLQGETQYF.

The chain carries TRBV28 and TRBJ2-7; D is possibly TRBD2 (5 bases). The CDR3 is 12 amino acids. Trimming took off 3 bases at V and 6 bases at J, with 9 bases between the two ends. Germline assignment: CDR1 MDHEN and CDR2 SYDVKM. CDR3 DNA sequence: TGTGCCAGCAGTTTGTCCGGGATCGAGCAGTACTTC. It codes for CASSLSGIEQYF.

V and J are TRBV4-3 and TRBJ1-1, with D perhaps TRBD1 (6 bases). This CDR3 region has 14 residues. V was trimmed by 3 bases and J by 1 base, leaving 9 bases between them. The germline CDR1 and CDR2 sequences are LGHNA and YSLEER. CDR3 sequence reads: CASSHGTTNTEAFF. The CDR3 DNA reads TGCGCCAGCAGCCATGGGACAACGAACACTGAAGCTTTCTTT.

The J gene is TRBJ1-2, the V gene TRBV28, with D perhaps TRBD1 (6 bases). Trimming left V 5 bases short and J 6 bases short, with 16 bases between. The CDR3 runs to 14 residues. Germline V gene data show CDR1 as MDHEN and CDR2 as SYDVKM. In DNA form, the CDR3 reads TGTGCCAGCAGTAGATTACAGGGTACGGATGGCTACACCTTC. It codes for CASSRLQGTDGYTF.